This TCR beta chain was observed in a study of shared clonotypes between healthy human individuals. Using immunoSEQ multiplex PCR, the repertoire was profiled, and TCRdb retains in-frame clones only, with some absent. The table records millions of clones, roughly 93% of them present only once. Germline V lookup: CDR1 MGHDK, CDR2 SYGVNS. The V end lost 3 bases, the J end lost 4 bases, and 10 bases lay between the germline ends. The CDR3 covers 13 residues. The material sequenced was naive CD4+ T cells from PBMCs. Subset denoted: CD45RA+ positively selected. The chain uses TRBV25-1 and TRBJ2-7; D may be TRBD2 (6 bases). This clonotype was obtained from a man aged 18 to 29 in good health. Some clones in this sample may be carry-over from other donors' samples. CDR3 sequence: CASSEAGRYEQYF. The CDR3 coding sequence is TGTGCCAGCAGTGAGGCGGGAAGGTACGAGCAGTACTTC.